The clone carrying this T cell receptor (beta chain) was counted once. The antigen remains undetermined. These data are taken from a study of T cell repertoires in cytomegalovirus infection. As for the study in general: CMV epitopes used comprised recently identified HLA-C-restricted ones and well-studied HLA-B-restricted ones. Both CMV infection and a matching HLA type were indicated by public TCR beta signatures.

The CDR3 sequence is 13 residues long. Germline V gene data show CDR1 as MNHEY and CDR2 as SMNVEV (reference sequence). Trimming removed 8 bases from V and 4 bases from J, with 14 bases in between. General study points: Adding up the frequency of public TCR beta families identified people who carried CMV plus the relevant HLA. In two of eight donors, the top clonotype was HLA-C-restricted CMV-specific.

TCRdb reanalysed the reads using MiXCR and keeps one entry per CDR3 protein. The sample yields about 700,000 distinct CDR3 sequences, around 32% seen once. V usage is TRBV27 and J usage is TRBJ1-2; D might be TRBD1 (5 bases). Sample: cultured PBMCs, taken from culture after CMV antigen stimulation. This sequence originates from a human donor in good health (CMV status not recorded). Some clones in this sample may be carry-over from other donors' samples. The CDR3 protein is CASRGDWVYGYTF. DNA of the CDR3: TGTGCCAGCCGAGGGGATTGGGTCTATGGCTACACCTTC.